These T cell receptor beta chains were read from a single sample in a study of T-cell reconstitution after alpha-beta-depleted transplantation in children. TCRdb called the PCR reads again in MiXCR, with one record for every CDR3 protein. The repertoire holds hundreds of thousands of distinct CDR3 sequences, with around 15% as singletons. Sequencing was performed on PBMCs, mostly from graft donor cells, taken 360 days after TCRalphabeta/CD19-depleted stem cell transplant. The source is a male patient younger than 18 who had a stem cell transplant for acute lymphoblastic leukemia, so the T cells may come from the graft donor. Both conserved end residues are part of each CDR3. A D gene is named only where the DNA matches it firmly. Part of the rows lack a size; the others show once, few, many or a class for expanded clones.

v_call	clone_size	j_call	d_call	cdr3_aa	cdr3_nt
TRBV9	few	TRBJ2-7	TRBD1	CASSVGTGGGGYEQYF	TGTGCCAGCAGCGTAGGAACAGGGGGCGGGGGCTACGAGCAGTACTTC
TRBV12-3/TRBV12-4	-	TRBJ2-7	-	CASSLGRSSYYEQYF	TGTGCCAGCAGTTTAGGTCGCAGCTCCTATTACGAGCAGTACTTC
TRBV10-3	few	TRBJ2-1	-	CAIAGNNDEQFF	TGTGCCATCGCAGGGAACAACGATGAGCAGTTCTTC
TRBV6-5	few	TRBJ2-7	-	CASSYSTGLINYEQYF	TGTGCCAGCAGTTACTCGACAGGTCTGATCAACTACGAGCAGTACTTC
TRBV3-1	-	TRBJ2-3	-	CASSQAGRASTDTQYF	TGTGCCAGCAGCCAAGCTGGCCGGGCTAGCACAGATACGCAGTATTTT
TRBV7-7	many	TRBJ2-5	TRBD1	CASSLAGQGETQYF	TGTGCCAGCAGCTTAGCAGGACAGGGAGAGACCCAGTACTTC
TRBV20-1	few	TRBJ2-7	-	CSAKAHRFSEQYF	TGCAGTGCTAAGGCCCACCGTTTTTCCGAGCAGTACTTC
TRBV5-1	few	TRBJ2-5	TRBD2	CASSLPGLAGEETQYF	TGCGCCAGCAGCTTGCCGGGACTAGCGGGAGAAGAGACCCAGTACTTC
TRBV12-3/TRBV12-4	few	TRBJ2-3	-	CASSSRWVSNTQYF	TGTGCCAGCAGTTCCCGTTGGGTTTCGAATACGCAGTATTTT
TRBV20-1	few	TRBJ1-2	TRBD1	CSAPGQAANYGYTF	TGCAGTGCACCGGGACAGGCAGCTAACTATGGCTACACCTTC
TRBV27	-	TRBJ2-5	TRBD1	CASKPEAGTGIGETQYF	TGTGCCAGCAAGCCCGAAGCCGGGACAGGGATAGGAGAGACCCAGTACTTC
TRBV5-1	many	TRBJ2-2	TRBD1	CASRLDRANTGELFF	TGCGCCAGCAGATTAGACAGGGCAAACACCGGGGAGCTGTTTTTT
TRBV4-1	many	TRBJ2-1	TRBD2	CASSLLPLVAGNEQFF	TGCGCCAGCAGCCTTCTCCCTTTGGTAGCGGGAAATGAGCAGTTCTTC
TRBV28	few	TRBJ2-1	TRBD2	CASSSLWLREGPLSYNEQFF	TGTGCCAGCAGTTCCCTGTGGTTGCGGGAGGGCCCCCTTTCCTACAATGAGCAGTTCTTC
TRBV20-1	few	TRBJ2-7	-	CSATPPGQSSYEQYF	TGCAGTGCTACTCCCCCCGGCCAAAGCTCCTACGAGCAGTACTTC
TRBV20-1	-	TRBJ2-7	-	CSALPGPWYEQYF	TGCAGTGCGCTGCCGGGACCGTGGTACGAGCAGTACTTC
TRBV11-1	-	TRBJ2-4	TRBD2	CASSFGTSGRARTKNIQYF	TGTGCCAGCAGCTTCGGGACTAGCGGGAGGGCCAGAACCAAAAACATTCAGTACTTC
TRBV25-1	-	TRBJ1-2	-	CASSPPTPNYGYTF	TGTGCCAGCAGTCCACCGACACCTAACTATGGCTACACCTTC
TRBV5-1	-	TRBJ2-7	-	CASSLAPSSRAISYEQYF	TGCGCCAGCAGCTTGGCCCCGTCCAGCAGGGCCATATCCTACGAGCAGTACTTC
TRBV7-9	-	TRBJ1-5	-	CASSRSAGPQHF	TGTGCCAGCAGCCGCTCGGCTGGGCCCCAGCATTTT
TRBV24-1	-	TRBJ2-5	-	CATSDPEKGGETQYF	TGTGCCACCAGTGACCCGGAGAAGGGCGGTGAGACCCAGTACTTC
TRBV20-1	few	TRBJ2-1	-	CSARDRVNEQFF	TGCAGTGCTAGAGATCGGGTGAATGAGCAGTTCTTC
TRBV7-9	-	TRBJ2-1	-	CASSFRKNEQFF	TGTGCCAGCAGCTTTAGGAAAAATGAGCAGTTCTTC
TRBV18	-	TRBJ2-5	-	CASSPTTGDGEETQYF	TGTGCCAGCTCACCCACTACCGGGGACGGGGAGGAGACCCAGTACTTC
TRBV4-1	-	TRBJ2-5	-	CASSQEGHPGETQYF	TGCGCCAGCAGCCAAGAGGGGCATCCCGGGGAGACCCAGTACTTC
TRBV27	-	TRBJ2-1	-	CASSDGSNNEQFF	TGTGCCAGCAGTGACGGCTCCAACAATGAGCAGTTCTTC
TRBV12-3/TRBV12-4	few	TRBJ1-2	-	CASTSHRGLQSTGYTF	TGTGCCAGCACCTCCCACCGGGGTTTGCAGAGTACTGGCTACACCTTC
TRBV4-1	-	TRBJ2-4	TRBD2	CASSGSGRGDAKNIQYF	TGCGCCAGCAGCGGTAGCGGGAGGGGCGACGCCAAAAACATTCAGTACTTC
TRBV15	-	TRBJ1-2	TRBD1	CATSRVVQGTGYTF	TGTGCCACCAGCAGAGTGGTACAGGGGACCGGCTACACCTTC
TRBV29-1	-	TRBJ1-5	-	CSAKNGGMYQPQHF	TGCAGCGCTAAAAATGGGGGTATGTATCAGCCCCAGCATTTT
TRBV7-8	few	TRBJ2-1	TRBD2	CASSAWVAGGNEQFF	TGTGCCAGCAGCGCCTGGGTAGCGGGTGGGAATGAGCAGTTCTTC
TRBV7-6	-	TRBJ2-7	TRBD2	CASSPTLAGGYEQYF	TGTGCCAGCAGCCCCACGCTAGCGGGAGGTTACGAGCAGTACTTC
TRBV18	-	TRBJ2-5	-	CASSDLQTDTRTQYF	TGTGCCAGCTCAGATCTTCAGACAGACACGAGGACCCAGTACTTC
TRBV27	-	TRBJ2-1	-	CASSLRGAPYNEQFF	TGTGCCAGCAGTTTAAGGGGGGCCCCCTACAATGAGCAGTTCTTC
TRBV2	many	TRBJ1-5	TRBD1	CASTHRDRAYSAQPQHF	TGTGCCAGCACTCACCGGGACAGGGCTTATTCCGCTCAGCCCCAGCATTTT
TRBV10-3	many	TRBJ2-1	-	CAIKVGTVYNEQFF	TGTGCCATCAAGGTTGGGACGGTATACAATGAGCAGTTCTTC
TRBV7-9	few	TRBJ1-1	-	CASSPQGYGAFF	TGTGCCAGCAGCCCCCAAGGGTACGGGGCTTTCTTT
TRBV5-1	-	TRBJ1-1	TRBD1	CASSLLTGGLNTEAFF	TGCGCCAGCAGCTTGCTCACAGGGGGCCTGAACACTGAAGCTTTCTTT
TRBV9	few	TRBJ2-5	-	CASSVAWGQETQYF	TGTGCCAGCAGCGTAGCTTGGGGACAAGAGACCCAGTACTTC
TRBV5-8	-	TRBJ2-7	TRBD2	CASRGSGGSHEQYF	TGTGCCAGCAGGGGGTCGGGAGGATCCCACGAGCAGTACTTC
TRBV7-9	-	TRBJ1-3	-	CASSLQGFTSGNTIYF	TGTGCCAGCAGCTTACAGGGCTTCACCTCTGGAAACACCATATATTTT
TRBV10-3	few	TRBJ1-1	TRBD1	CAIRTDRAGTEAFF	TGTGCCATCAGGACGGACAGGGCGGGCACTGAAGCTTTCTTT
TRBV20-1	-	TRBJ2-7	-	CSARDGGAKYEQYF	TGCAGTGCTAGAGATGGGGGGGCTAAATACGAGCAGTACTTC
TRBV5-1	few	TRBJ2-7	TRBD1	CASSFAGQGPLEQYF	TGCGCCAGCAGCTTTGCTGGACAGGGTCCCCTCGAGCAGTACTTC
TRBV5-1	-	TRBJ2-7	TRBD2	CASSPDGLAGTEYEQYF	TGCGCCAGCAGCCCCGACGGACTAGCGGGAACGGAGTACGAGCAGTACTTC
TRBV12-3/TRBV12-4	many	TRBJ1-3	-	CASSLTGSSGNTIYF	TGTGCCAGCAGTTTAACCGGTTCCTCTGGAAACACCATATATTTT
TRBV10-2	-	TRBJ2-1	-	CASSHRTRASYNEQFF	TGCGCCAGCAGCCATAGAACTCGTGCTTCCTACAATGAGCAGTTCTTC
TRBV27	-	TRBJ2-1	-	CATSASSYNEQFF	TGTGCCACTAGCGCCAGCTCCTACAATGAGCAGTTCTTC
TRBV19	-	TRBJ2-3	-	CASNIPGWTDTQYF	TGTGCCAGCAATATACCGGGGTGGACAGATACGCAGTATTTT
TRBV3-1	few	TRBJ2-1	-	CASSQAHTRLVGEQFF	TGTGCCAGCAGCCAAGCCCATACCCGACTAGTCGGTGAGCAGTTCTTC
TRBV20-1	-	TRBJ2-7	-	CSAYGTSSYEQYF	TGCAGTGCATACGGGACCTCATCCTACGAGCAGTACTTC
TRBV15	few	TRBJ2-1	-	CATSRDIPGGYNEQFF	TGTGCCACCAGCAGAGATATCCCCGGGGGTTACAATGAGCAGTTCTTC
TRBV12-3/TRBV12-4	-	TRBJ2-2	TRBD2	CASSLRESTGELFF	TGTGCCAGCAGTTTGCGGGAGAGCACCGGGGAGCTGTTTTTT
TRBV24-1	-	TRBJ2-7	-	CATSDSGELYEQYF	TGTGCCACCAGTGATTCAGGAGAACTGTACGAGCAGTACTTC
TRBV5-1	-	TRBJ2-2	TRBD2	CASSLMLAGDTGELFF	TGCGCCAGCAGCTTGATGCTAGCGGGAGACACCGGGGAGCTGTTTTTT
TRBV7-9	many	TRBJ1-4	-	CASSLTRGTSTNEKLFF	TGTGCCAGCAGCTTAACCAGAGGGACATCAACTAATGAAAAACTGTTTTTT
TRBV4-1	few	TRBJ2-1	-	CASSQDTGAGNEQFF	TGCGCCAGCAGCCAAGATACGGGCGCTGGGAATGAGCAGTTCTTC
TRBV7-3	-	TRBJ2-3	TRBD2	CASSLTGLAGGPTDTQYF	TGTGCCAGCAGCTTAACAGGACTAGCGGGAGGACCCACAGATACGCAGTATTTT